A selection of T cell receptor beta chains follows, all from one sample in a study of shared clonotypes between healthy human individuals. The data were produced by immunoSEQ multiplex PCR, yet TCRdb's version contains in-frame clones alone and is incomplete. This sample has 1.5 million to 2.5 million clones, with around 96% found just once. The sequencing sample was made of naive CD8+ T cells sorted from blood. These receptors all come from a man aged 18-30 years in good health. The CDR3 runs from the conserved cysteine through the conserved F or W. Fields, in order: CDR3 protein, CDR3 DNA, D gene, V gene, clone size, J gene, CDR3 length. A D gene is named only where the DNA matches it firmly. The size field is filled for only some rows; it gives once, few, many or a size class.

CDR3: CASSLGTGAYGYTF
DNA: TGTGCCAGCAGCTTAGGGACAGGGGCGTATGGCTACACCTTC
D: TRBD1
V: TRBV7-9
size: few
J: TRBJ1-2
length: 14

CDR3: CASSEKAVSSGANVLTF
DNA: TGTGCCAGCAGTGAAAAGGCAGTTTCCTCTGGGGCCAACGTCCTGACTTTC
D: NA
V: TRBV2
size: NA
J: TRBJ2-6
length: 17

CDR3: CASSWTGEQYF
DNA: TGTGCCAGCAGTTGGACGGGCGAGCAGTACTTC
D: NA
V: TRBV6-6
size: NA
J: TRBJ2-7
length: 11

CDR3: CASSYSGREETQYF
DNA: TGTGCCAGCAGTTACTCCGGCAGGGAAGAGACCCAGTACTTC
D: NA
V: TRBV6-5
size: NA
J: TRBJ2-5
length: 14

CDR3: CASSLSSVYEQFF
DNA: TGTGCCAGCAGCTTATCATCGGTCTATGAGCAGTTCTTC
D: NA
V: TRBV7-9
size: NA
J: TRBJ2-1
length: 13

CDR3: CASSLGTGTGVFVGTEAFF
DNA: TGTGCCAGCAGCTTAGGGACCGGGACAGGGGTGTTCGTGGGAACTGAAGCTTTCTTT
D: TRBD1
V: TRBV7-9
size: NA
J: TRBJ1-1
length: 19

CDR3: CASEAGEETEAFF
DNA: TGTGCCAGCGAGGCAGGGGAGGAGACTGAAGCTTTCTTT
D: NA
V: TRBV2
size: NA
J: TRBJ1-1
length: 13

CDR3: CATSPGGYEQYF
DNA: TGTGCCACCAGCCCCGGGGGTTACGAGCAGTACTTC
D: NA
V: TRBV15
size: NA
J: TRBJ2-7
length: 12

CDR3: CASSVGQSNQPQHF
DNA: TGTGCCAGTAGTGTGGGACAGAGCAATCAGCCCCAGCATTTT
D: TRBD1
V: TRBV19
size: NA
J: TRBJ1-5
length: 14

CDR3: CASSLGPGGYEQYF
DNA: TGTGCCAGCAGCTTAGGTCCGGGGGGGTACGAGCAGTACTTC
D: TRBD2
V: TRBV7-6
size: NA
J: TRBJ2-7
length: 14

CDR3: CASSLGGGGAAGNTIYF
DNA: TGTGCCAGCAGCTTAGGAGGTGGAGGAGCGGCTGGAAACACCATATATTTT
D: NA
V: TRBV7-6
size: once
J: TRBJ1-3
length: 17

CDR3: CASSSWSNTEAFF
DNA: TGTGCCAGCAGTTCTTGGTCGAACACTGAAGCTTTCTTT
D: NA
V: TRBV7-9
size: NA
J: TRBJ1-1
length: 13

CDR3: CSARIHEQYF
DNA: TGCAGTGCTAGAATCCACGAGCAGTACTTC
D: NA
V: TRBV20-1
size: NA
J: TRBJ2-7
length: 10

CDR3: CASSFRDSSYEQYF
DNA: TGTGCCAGCAGCTTCCGGGACAGCTCCTACGAGCAGTACTTC
D: TRBD1
V: TRBV7-6
size: NA
J: TRBJ2-7
length: 14

CDR3: CASSLTRKESNEQFF
DNA: TGTGCCAGCAGCTTAACGCGGAAGGAGTCCAATGAGCAGTTCTTC
D: NA
V: TRBV13
size: NA
J: TRBJ2-1
length: 15

CDR3: CAWSVGGTNEKLFF
DNA: TGTGCCTGGAGTGTTGGGGGAACTAATGAAAAACTGTTTTTT
D: NA
V: TRBV30
size: once
J: TRBJ1-4
length: 14

CDR3: CASILGNTEAFF
DNA: TGTGCCAGTATATTGGGCAACACTGAAGCTTTCTTT
D: NA
V: TRBV19
size: NA
J: TRBJ1-1
length: 12

CDR3: CASSPQGMVAGVIEQYF
DNA: TGTGCCAGCAGCCCCCAGGGGATGGTAGCGGGAGTGATCGAGCAGTACTTC
D: TRBD2
V: TRBV9
size: NA
J: TRBJ2-7
length: 17

CDR3: CASSSEGGGNEQFF
DNA: TGCGCCAGCAGCTCGGAGGGAGGGGGCAATGAGCAGTTCTTC
D: NA
V: TRBV5-1
size: NA
J: TRBJ2-1
length: 14

CDR3: CASSSRQGSTEAFF
DNA: TGTGCCAGCAGCTCTCGACAGGGGTCAACTGAAGCTTTCTTT
D: TRBD1
V: TRBV7-6
size: NA
J: TRBJ1-1
length: 14

CDR3: CASGGRTGQNTGELFF
DNA: TGTGCCAGCGGGGGGAGAACGGGACAGAACACCGGGGAGCTGTTTTTT
D: NA
V: TRBV25-1
size: NA
J: TRBJ2-2
length: 16

CDR3: CASSLSRRPQETQYF
DNA: TGTGCCAGCAGTTTATCGAGGAGGCCCCAAGAGACCCAGTACTTC
D: NA
V: TRBV27
size: NA
J: TRBJ2-5
length: 15

CDR3: CASSPHGDRGWTGELFF
DNA: TGTGCCAGCAGCCCCCACGGGGACAGGGGTTGGACCGGGGAGCTGTTTTTT
D: TRBD1
V: TRBV13
size: NA
J: TRBJ2-2
length: 17

CDR3: CASSQTGGDGNTIYF
DNA: TGCGCCAGCAGCCAAACCGGGGGGGATGGAAACACCATATATTTT
D: NA
V: TRBV4-1
size: NA
J: TRBJ1-3
length: 15

CDR3: CASSPRRLAGGRSYNEQFF
DNA: TGCGCCAGCAGCCCGCGGAGGCTAGCGGGAGGCCGGTCCTACAATGAGCAGTTCTTC
D: TRBD2
V: TRBV5-1
size: NA
J: TRBJ2-1
length: 19

CDR3: CASSLAGRGAYNEQFF
DNA: TGTGCCAGCAGCTTAGCTGGGCGGGGGGCGTACAATGAGCAGTTCTTC
D: TRBD2
V: TRBV11-2
size: NA
J: TRBJ2-1
length: 16

CDR3: CASTLTENTEAFF
DNA: TGTGCCAGCACCTTGACAGAGAACACTGAAGCTTTCTTT
D: NA
V: TRBV5-8
size: NA
J: TRBJ1-1
length: 13

CDR3: CASSLAGGYHEQYF
DNA: TGTGCCAGCAGCTTAGCTGGGGGGTATCACGAGCAGTACTTC
D: NA
V: TRBV7-9
size: NA
J: TRBJ2-7
length: 14